The 8 T cell receptor beta chains presented below share a single source sample, sequenced in a study of shared T cell receptors in the human thymus. Profiled with immunoSEQ multiplex PCR; TCRdb holds only in-frame clones, not every one. The sample shows hundreds of thousands of clones, around 78% of them seen only once. Another study also made use of these data, one on human thymus T cells.

What was sequenced was thymocytes. The receptors originated from a boy in the first two years of life with a congenital heart defect.

As concerns this clone: A junction boundary mismatches the germline segment, possibly from a read error. V gene TRBV6-1 combines with J gene TRBJ2-2; 12 bases line up with TRBD2. This CDR3 spans 17 amino acids. Germline assignment: CDR1 MNHNS and CDR2 SASEGT. The CDR3 region has the DNA TGTGCCATCAGTGAGTCGACTAGCGGGAGTATTACCGGGGAGCTGTTTTTT. Translation: CAISESTSGSITGELFF.

The rearrangement joins TRBV30 to TRBJ2-7; 7 positions agree with TRBD2. The CDR3 runs to 14 residues. CDR1 is GTSNPN and CDR2 is SVGIG in the germline V gene (reference sequence). The junction had 5 bases not matched to a gene; V was cut back by 1 base and J by 2 bases. CDR3 bases: TGTGCCTGGAGTGGGGGGAGGGGAACCTACGAGCAGTACTTC. This encodes CAWSGGRGTYEQYF.

The V gene is TRBV30, the J gene TRBJ1-1; D gene uncertain. Germline-derived CDR1 and CDR2 are GTSNPN and SVGIG (reference sequence). The V and J ends lost 2 bases and 4 bases respectively, with 8 bases between them. The CDR3 runs 12 residues. The CDR3 loop reads CAWSLPCTEAFF. The CDR3 bases are TGTGCCTGGAGTCTTCCGTGCACTGAAGCTTTCTTT.

The V gene is TRBV30, the J gene TRBJ2-3, with 8 bases that match TRBD2. The CDR3 contains 19 residues. Germline CDR1 reads GTSNPN; CDR2 reads SVGIG (reference sequence). J gave up 6 bases and V 1 base, and 21 bases lay outside the gene matches. The CDR3 region is CAWSGGLVARRPLGDTQYF. The CDR3 DNA follows: TGTGCCTGGAGTGGGGGACTAGTCGCCCGCCGGCCGCTGGGCGATACGCAGTATTTT.

This rearrangement joins TRBV4-1 to TRBJ1-4; TRBD1 might be the D (5 bases). The CDR3 runs to 15 residues. The germline V gene encodes CDR1 MGHRA and CDR2 YSYEKL. Trimming removed 0 bases from V and 7 bases from J, with 12 bases in between. CDR3: CASSQDSQGGEKLFF. In nucleotides, the CDR3 is TGCGCCAGCAGCCAAGATTCCCAGGGAGGTGAAAAACTGTTTTTT.

The CDR3 DNA follows: TGTGCCAGCAGCCGAGAAACTCACGACAGGGTGTACGAGCAGTACTTC. Encoded protein: CASSRETHDRVYEQYF. The genes are TRBV7-2 and TRBJ2-7, with 7 positions matching TRBD1. The junction had 14 bases not matched to a gene; V was cut back by 5 bases and J by 4 bases. This CDR3 has 16 residues. Germline CDR1 reads SGHTA; CDR2 reads FQGNSA.

The chain couples TRBV18 to TRBJ2-7; 8 bases match TRBD2. Per the germline V gene, CDR1 is KGHSH and CDR2 is LQKENI. V shed 8 bases, J shed 1 base, and the junction held 16 bases outside the gene matches. The CDR3 spans 17 residues. CDR3 DNA: TGTGCCAGCAGAGCCTTCCCACCGGGAGGGGATTCCTACGAGCAGTACTTC. It yields the protein CASRAFPPGGDSYEQYF.

This chain links TRBV14 with TRBJ1-1; D may be TRBD1 (5 bases). The length of the CDR3 is 21 residues. V was trimmed by 4 bases and J by 3 bases, leaving 33 bases between them. The V gene's germline CDR1 is SGHDN and CDR2 FVKESK. CDR3 amino acids: CASSLTGGTPGGTGSDTEAFF. CDR3 nucleotides: TGTGCCAGCAGCCTAACGGGGGGGACGCCGGGCGGCACTGGTTCGGACACTGAAGCTTTCTTT. Supplemented by reference TRBV14 and TRBJ1-1, the full variable domain reads EAGVTQFPSHSVIEKGQTVTLRCDPISGHDNLYWYRRVMGKEIKFLLHFVKESKQDESGMPNNRFLAERTGGTYSTLKVQPAELEDSGVYFCASSLTGGTPGGTGSDTEAFFGQGTRLTVV.